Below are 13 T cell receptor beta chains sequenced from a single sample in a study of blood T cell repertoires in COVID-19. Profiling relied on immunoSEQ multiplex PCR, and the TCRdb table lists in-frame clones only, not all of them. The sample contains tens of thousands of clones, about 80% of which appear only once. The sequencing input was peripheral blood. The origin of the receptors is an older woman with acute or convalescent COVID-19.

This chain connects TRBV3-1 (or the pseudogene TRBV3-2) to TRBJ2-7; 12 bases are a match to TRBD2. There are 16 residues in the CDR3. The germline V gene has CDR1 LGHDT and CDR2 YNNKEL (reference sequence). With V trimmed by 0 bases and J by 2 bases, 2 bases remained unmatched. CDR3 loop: CASSQELAGGPYEQYF. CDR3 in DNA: TGTGCCAGCAGCCAAGAACTAGCGGGGGGCCCCTACGAGCAGTACTTC.

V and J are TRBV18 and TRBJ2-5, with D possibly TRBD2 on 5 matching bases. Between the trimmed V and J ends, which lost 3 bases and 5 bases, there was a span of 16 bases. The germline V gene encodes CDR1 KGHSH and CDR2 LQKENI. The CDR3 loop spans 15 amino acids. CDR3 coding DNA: TGTGCCAGCTCACCCCCTTCCGGAAGGGAGGAGACCCAGTACTTC. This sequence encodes CASSPPSGREETQYF.

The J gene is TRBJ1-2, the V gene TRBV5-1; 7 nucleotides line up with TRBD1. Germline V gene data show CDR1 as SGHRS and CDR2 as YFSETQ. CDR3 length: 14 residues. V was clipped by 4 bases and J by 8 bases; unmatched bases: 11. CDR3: CASSVDPQGEGYTF. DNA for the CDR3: TGCGCCAGCAGCGTGGACCCCCAGGGGGAAGGCTACACCTTC.

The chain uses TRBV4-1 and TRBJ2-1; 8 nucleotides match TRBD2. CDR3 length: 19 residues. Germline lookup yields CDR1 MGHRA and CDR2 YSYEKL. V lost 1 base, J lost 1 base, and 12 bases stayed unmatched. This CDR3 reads CASSQATRGGPRSYNEQFF. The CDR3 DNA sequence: TGCGCCAGCAGCCAAGCAACCCGGGGGGGTCCAAGGTCCTACAATGAGCAGTTCTTC.

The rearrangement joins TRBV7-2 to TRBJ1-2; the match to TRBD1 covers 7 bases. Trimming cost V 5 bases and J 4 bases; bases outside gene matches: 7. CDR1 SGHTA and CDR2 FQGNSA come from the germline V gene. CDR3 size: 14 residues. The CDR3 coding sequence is TGTGCCAGCAGCCCGACAGGGATCACCTATGGCTACACCTTC. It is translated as CASSPTGITYGYTF. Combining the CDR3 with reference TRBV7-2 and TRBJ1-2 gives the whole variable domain GAGVSQSPSNKVTEKGKDVELRCDPISGHTALYWYRQSLGQGLEFLIYFQGNSAPDKSGLPSDRFSAERTGGSVSTLTIQRTQQEDSAVYLCASSPTGITYGYTFGSGTRLTVV.

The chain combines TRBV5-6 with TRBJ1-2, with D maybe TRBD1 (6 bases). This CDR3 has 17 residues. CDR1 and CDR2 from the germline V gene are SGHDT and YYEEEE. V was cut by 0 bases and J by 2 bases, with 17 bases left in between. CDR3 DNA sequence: TGTGCCAGCAGCTTGGCCAGGTCGAAGGGGGGGAACTATGGCTACACCTTC. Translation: CASSLARSKGGNYGYTF.

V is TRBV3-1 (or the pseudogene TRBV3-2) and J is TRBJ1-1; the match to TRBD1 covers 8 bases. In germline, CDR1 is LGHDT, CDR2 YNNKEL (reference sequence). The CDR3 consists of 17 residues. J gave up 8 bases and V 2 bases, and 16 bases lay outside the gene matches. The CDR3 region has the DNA TGTGCCAGCAGCCAAAGAGGACAGGGACTTGGCTCTCGGGAAGCTTTCTTT. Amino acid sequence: CASSQRGQGLGSREAFF.

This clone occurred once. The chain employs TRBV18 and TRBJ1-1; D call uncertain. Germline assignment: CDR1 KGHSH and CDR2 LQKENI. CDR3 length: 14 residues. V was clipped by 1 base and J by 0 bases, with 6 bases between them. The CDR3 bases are TGTGCCAGCTCACCACGGAGTATGAACACTGAAGCTTTCTTT. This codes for CASSPRSMNTEAFF.

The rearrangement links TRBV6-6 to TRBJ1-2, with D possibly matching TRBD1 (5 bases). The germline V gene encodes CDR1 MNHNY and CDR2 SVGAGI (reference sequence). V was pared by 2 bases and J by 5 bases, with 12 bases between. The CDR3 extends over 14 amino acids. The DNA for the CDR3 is TGTGCCAGCAGTTACGAAGGGGATGGGTATGGCTACACCTTC. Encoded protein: CASSYEGDGYGYTF.

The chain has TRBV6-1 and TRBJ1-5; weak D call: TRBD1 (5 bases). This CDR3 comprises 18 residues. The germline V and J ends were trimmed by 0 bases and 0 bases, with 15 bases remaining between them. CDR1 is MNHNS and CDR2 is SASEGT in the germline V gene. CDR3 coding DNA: TGTGCCAGCAGTGAAGCGGGGTTCAGGGAATATAGCAATCAGCCCCAGCATTTT. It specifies CASSEAGFREYSNQPQHF.

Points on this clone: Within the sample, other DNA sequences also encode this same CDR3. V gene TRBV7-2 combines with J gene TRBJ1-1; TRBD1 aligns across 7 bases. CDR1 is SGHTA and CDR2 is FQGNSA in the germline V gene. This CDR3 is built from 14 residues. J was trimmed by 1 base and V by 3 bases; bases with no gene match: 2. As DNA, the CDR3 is TGTGCCAGCAGCTTGAACAGGGGGAACACTGAAGCTTTCTTT. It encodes CASSLNRGNTEAFF.

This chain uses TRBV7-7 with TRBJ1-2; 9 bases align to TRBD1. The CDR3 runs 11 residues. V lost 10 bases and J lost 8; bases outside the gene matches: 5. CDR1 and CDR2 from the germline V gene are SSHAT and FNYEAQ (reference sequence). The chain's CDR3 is CAIWTGEGYTF. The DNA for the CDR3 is TGTGCCATCTGGACAGGGGAGGGCTACACCTTC.

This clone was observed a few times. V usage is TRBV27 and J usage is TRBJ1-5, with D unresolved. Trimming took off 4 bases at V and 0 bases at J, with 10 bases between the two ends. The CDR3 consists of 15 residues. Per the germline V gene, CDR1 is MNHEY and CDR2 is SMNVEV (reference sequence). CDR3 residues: CASSSFPYSNQPQHF. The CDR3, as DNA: TGTGCCAGCAGTTCCTTTCCTTATAGCAATCAGCCCCAGCATTTT.